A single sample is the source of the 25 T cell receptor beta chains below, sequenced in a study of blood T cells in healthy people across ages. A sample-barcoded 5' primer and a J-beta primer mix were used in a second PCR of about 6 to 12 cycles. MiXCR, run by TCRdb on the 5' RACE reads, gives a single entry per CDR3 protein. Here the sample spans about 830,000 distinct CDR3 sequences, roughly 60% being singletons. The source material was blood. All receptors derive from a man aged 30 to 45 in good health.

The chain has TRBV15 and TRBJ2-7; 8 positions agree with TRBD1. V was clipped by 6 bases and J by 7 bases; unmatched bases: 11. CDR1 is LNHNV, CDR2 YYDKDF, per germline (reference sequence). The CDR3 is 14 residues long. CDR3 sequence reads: CATRKTGEIEEQYF. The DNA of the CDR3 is TGTGCCACCAGGAAGACAGGGGAGATTGAAGAGCAGTACTTC.

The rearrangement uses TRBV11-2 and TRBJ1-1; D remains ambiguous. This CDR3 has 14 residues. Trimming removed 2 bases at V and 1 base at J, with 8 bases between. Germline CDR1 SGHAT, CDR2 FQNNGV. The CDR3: CASSLMFGNTEAFF. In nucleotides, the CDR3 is TGTGCCAGCAGCTTAATGTTCGGGAACACTGAAGCTTTCTTT.

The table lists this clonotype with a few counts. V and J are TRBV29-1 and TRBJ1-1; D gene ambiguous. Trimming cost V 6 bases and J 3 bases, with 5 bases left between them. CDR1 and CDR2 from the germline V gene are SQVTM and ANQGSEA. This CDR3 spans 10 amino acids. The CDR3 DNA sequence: TGCAGCGTCGCCTACACTGAAGCTTTCTTT. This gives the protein CSVAYTEAFF.

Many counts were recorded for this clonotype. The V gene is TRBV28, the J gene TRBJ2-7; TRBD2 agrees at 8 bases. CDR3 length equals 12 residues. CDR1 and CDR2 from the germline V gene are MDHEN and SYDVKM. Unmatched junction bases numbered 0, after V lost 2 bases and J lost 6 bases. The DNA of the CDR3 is TGTGCCAGCAGTTTACTAGCGGGCGAGCAGTACTTC. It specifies CASSLLAGEQYF.

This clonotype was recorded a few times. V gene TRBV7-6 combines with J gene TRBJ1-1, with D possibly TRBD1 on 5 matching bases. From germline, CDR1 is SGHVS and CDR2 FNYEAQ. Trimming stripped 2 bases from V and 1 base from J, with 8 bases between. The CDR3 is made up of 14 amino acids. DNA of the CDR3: TGTGCCAGCAGCTTATTGACAGAGAACACTGAAGCTTTCTTT. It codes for CASSLLTENTEAFF.

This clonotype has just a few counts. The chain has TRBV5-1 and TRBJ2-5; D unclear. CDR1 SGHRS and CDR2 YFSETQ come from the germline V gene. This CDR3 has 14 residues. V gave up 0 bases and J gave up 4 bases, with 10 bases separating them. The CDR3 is CASSLGSVGETQYF. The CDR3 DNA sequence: TGCGCCAGCAGCTTGGGGAGTGTGGGAGAGACCCAGTACTTC.

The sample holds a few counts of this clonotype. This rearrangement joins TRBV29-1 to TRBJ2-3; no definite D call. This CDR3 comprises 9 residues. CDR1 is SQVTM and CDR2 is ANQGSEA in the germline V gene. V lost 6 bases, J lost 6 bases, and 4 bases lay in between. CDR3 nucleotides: TGCAGCGTCTCCGATACGCAGTATTTT. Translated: CSVSDTQYF.

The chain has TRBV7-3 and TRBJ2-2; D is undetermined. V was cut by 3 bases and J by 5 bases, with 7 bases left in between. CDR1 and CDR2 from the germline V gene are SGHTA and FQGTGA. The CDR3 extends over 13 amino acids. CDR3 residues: CASSFSVTGELFF. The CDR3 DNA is TGTGCCAGCAGCTTTAGTGTGACCGGGGAGCTGTTTTTT.

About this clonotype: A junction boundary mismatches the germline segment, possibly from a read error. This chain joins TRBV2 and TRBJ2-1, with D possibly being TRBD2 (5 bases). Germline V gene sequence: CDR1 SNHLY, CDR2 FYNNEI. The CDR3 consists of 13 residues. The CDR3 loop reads CASTGSSYNEQIF. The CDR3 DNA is TGTGCCAGCACGGGGAGCTCCTACAATGAGCAGATCTTC.

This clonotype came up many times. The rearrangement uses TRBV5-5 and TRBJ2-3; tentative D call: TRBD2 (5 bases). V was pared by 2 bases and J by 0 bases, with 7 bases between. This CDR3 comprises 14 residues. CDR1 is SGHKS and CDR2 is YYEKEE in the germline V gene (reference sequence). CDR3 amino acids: CASSFWTSTDTQYF. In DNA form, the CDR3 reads TGTGCCAGCAGCTTTTGGACTAGCACAGATACGCAGTATTTT.

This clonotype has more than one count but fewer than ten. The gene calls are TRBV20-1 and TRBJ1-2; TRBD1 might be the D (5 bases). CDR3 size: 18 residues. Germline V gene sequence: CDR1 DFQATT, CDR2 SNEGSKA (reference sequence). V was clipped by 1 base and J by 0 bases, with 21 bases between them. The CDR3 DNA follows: TGCAGTGCTAGAGTTAACGAGGGAGGGACGAGCTCTAACTATGGCTACACCTTC. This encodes CSARVNEGGTSSNYGYTF.

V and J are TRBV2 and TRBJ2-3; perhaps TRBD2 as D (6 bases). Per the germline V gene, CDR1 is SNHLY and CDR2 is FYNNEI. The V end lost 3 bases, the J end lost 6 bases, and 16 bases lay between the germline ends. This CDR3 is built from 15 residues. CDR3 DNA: TGTGCCAGCAGTGAGCTGGTGACTAGTCGGGATACGCAGTATTTT. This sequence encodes CASSELVTSRDTQYF.

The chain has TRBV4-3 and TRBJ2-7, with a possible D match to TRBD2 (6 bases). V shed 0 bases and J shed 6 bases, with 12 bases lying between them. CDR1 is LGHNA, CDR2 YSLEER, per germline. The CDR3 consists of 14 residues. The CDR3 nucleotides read TGCGCCAGCAGCCAAGAAGCGGGTTCGTCCGAGCAGTACTTC. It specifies CASSQEAGSSEQYF.

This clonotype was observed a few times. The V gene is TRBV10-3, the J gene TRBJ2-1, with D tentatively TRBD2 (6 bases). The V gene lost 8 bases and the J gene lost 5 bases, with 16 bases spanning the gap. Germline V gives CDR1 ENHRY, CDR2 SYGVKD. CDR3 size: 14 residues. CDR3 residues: CAIGGGTQDNEQFF. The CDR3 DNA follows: TGTGCCATCGGCGGCGGGACCCAAGACAATGAGCAGTTCTTC.

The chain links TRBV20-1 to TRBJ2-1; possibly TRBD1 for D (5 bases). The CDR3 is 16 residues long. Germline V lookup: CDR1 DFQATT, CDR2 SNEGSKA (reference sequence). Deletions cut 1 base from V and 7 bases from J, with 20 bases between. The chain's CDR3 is CSARVHGQPAGNEQFF. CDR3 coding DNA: TGCAGTGCTAGAGTTCATGGACAACCGGCTGGTAATGAGCAGTTCTTC.

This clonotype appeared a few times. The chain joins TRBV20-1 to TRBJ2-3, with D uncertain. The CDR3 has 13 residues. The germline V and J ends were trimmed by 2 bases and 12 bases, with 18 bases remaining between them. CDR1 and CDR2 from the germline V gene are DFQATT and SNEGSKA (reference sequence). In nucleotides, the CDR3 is TGCAGTGCTAGAAGTCCAGGAGCGCCCCTACAGTATTTT. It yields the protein CSARSPGAPLQYF.

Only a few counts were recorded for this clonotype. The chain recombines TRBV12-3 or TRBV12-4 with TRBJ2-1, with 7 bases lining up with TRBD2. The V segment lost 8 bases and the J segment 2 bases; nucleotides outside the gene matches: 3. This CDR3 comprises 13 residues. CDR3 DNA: TGTGCCAGCGGGGGGGAGGCCTACAATGAGCAGTTCTTC. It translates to CASGGEAYNEQFF.

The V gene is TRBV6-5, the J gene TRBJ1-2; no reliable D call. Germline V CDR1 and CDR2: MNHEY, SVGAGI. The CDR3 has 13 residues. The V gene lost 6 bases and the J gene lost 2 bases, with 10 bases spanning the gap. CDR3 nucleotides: TGTGCCAGCAGCCGGGCGGGGAACTATGGCTACACCTTC. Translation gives CASSRAGNYGYTF.

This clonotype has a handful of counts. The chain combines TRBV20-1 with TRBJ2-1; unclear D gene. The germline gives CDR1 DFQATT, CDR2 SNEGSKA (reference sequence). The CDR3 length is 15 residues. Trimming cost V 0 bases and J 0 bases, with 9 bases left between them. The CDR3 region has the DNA TGCAGTGCTAGAGATGGAACTGGCTCCTACAATGAGCAGTTCTTC. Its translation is CSARDGTGSYNEQFF.

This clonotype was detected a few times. The DNA for the CDR3 is TGTGCCAGCAGTGAGGGGGCTAGCGGGAATTACGAGCAGTACTTC. This codes for CASSEGASGNYEQYF. This chain uses TRBV9 with TRBJ2-7, with 9 positions matching TRBD2. CDR3 length: 15 amino acids. Germline V gene lookup returns CDR1 SGDLS and CDR2 YYNGEE. V was clipped by 5 bases and J by 4 bases; unmatched bases: 10.

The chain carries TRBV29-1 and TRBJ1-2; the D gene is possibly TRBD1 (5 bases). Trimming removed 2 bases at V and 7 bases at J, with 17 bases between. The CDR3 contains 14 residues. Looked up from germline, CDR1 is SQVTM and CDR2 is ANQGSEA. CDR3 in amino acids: CSVESGRVSGGYTF. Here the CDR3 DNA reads TGCAGCGTTGAATCGGGCAGGGTCTCAGGTGGCTACACCTTC. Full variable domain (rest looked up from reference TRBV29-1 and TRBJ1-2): SAVISQKPSRDICQRGTSLTIQCQVDSQVTMMFWYRQQPGQSLTLIATANQGSEATYESGFVIDKFPISRPNLTFSTLTVSNMSPEDSSIYLCSVESGRVSGGYTFGSGTRLTVV.

The CDR3 is CSARDPRHERGNQPQHF. As DNA, the CDR3 is TGCAGTGCTAGAGACCCGCGGCACGAGAGAGGCAATCAGCCCCAGCATTTT. The chain combines TRBV20-1 with TRBJ1-5, with unresolved D. The CDR3 is 17 residues long. Trimming left V 0 bases short and J 2 bases short, with 17 bases between. Germline-derived CDR1 and CDR2 are DFQATT and SNEGSKA (reference sequence).

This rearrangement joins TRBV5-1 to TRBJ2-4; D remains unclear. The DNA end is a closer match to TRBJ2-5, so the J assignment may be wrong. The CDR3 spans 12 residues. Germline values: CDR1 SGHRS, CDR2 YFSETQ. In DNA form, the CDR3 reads TGCGCCAGCAGCGAAGTACAAGAGACCCAGTACTTC. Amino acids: CASSEVQETQYF.

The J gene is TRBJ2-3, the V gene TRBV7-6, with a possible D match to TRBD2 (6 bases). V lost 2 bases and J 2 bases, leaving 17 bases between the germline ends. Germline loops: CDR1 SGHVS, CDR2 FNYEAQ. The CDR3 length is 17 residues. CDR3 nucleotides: TGTGCCAGCAGCTTATTAGGGCGCGGGGCTCCCACAGATACGCAGTATTTT. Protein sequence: CASSLLGRGAPTDTQYF.

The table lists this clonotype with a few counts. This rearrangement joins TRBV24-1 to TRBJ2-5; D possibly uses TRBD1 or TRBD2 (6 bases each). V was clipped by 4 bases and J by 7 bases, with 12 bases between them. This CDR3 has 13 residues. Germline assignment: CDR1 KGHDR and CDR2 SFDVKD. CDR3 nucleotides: TGTGCCACCAGTGACCCAGGGGAGGCGACCCAGTACTTC. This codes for CATSDPGEATQYF.